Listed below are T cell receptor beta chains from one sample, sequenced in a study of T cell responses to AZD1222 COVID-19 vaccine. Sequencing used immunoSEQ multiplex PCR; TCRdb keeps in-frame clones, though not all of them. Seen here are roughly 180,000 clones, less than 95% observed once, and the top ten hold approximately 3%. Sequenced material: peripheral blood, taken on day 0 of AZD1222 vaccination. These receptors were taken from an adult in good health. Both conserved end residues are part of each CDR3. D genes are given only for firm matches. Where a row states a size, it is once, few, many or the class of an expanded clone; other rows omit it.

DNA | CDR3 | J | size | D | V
TGCGCCAGCAGCACTGGTATGGGGGGCTCCTACGAGCAGTACTTC | CASSTGMGGSYEQYF | TRBJ2-7 | NA | NA | TRBV5-1
TGTGCCAGCAGCTTATATAGGACAGGCGCAAATGAGCAGTTCTTC | CASSLYRTGANEQFF | TRBJ2-1 | NA | TRBD1 | TRBV7-2
TGTGCCAGCAGCTTAGATCCAGGGACGACTTCACGGGCTTTCTTT | CASSLDPGTTSRAFF | TRBJ1-1 | once | NA | TRBV11-2
TGTGCCAGCAGTGATTTCGGGACTAGCGGGGTTATAGATACGCAGTATTTT | CASSDFGTSGVIDTQYF | TRBJ2-3 | NA | TRBD2 | TRBV25-1
TGTGCCAGCCGGATGTCGAGAGGGGGCAATGGGTTGGATGAGCAGTTCTTC | CASRMSRGGNGLDEQFF | TRBJ2-1 | NA | TRBD1 | TRBV27
TGCGCCAGCAGCCAAGATCCAGGTTCCTACGAGCAGTACTTC | CASSQDPGSYEQYF | TRBJ2-7 | NA | NA | TRBV4-3
TGCGCCAGCCCCTTGATGGACAGGGATCAACCTAACTATGGCTACACCTTC | CASPLMDRDQPNYGYTF | TRBJ1-2 | NA | TRBD1 | TRBV10-1
TGTGCCAGCAGCTTCATTGACTCCTCCTACGAGCAGTACTTC | CASSFIDSSYEQYF | TRBJ2-7 | NA | NA | TRBV7-9
TGTGCCTGGAGGTCAGCGGGCACTTACGAGCAGTACTTC | CAWRSAGTYEQYF | TRBJ2-7 | NA | NA | TRBV30
TGTGCCAGCAGCTTAAAAGAAGGGAGCTCACCCCTCCACTTT | CASSLKEGSSPLHF | TRBJ1-6 | once | NA | TRBV7-2
TGTGCCAGCAGCTTGATAGGGCAGGGGGCTGGAGGCTACACCTTC | CASSLIGQGAGGYTF | TRBJ1-2 | few | TRBD1 | TRBV5-4
TGTGCCAGCAGCCAAGGGGGACCTGGAAACACCATATATTTT | CASSQGGPGNTIYF | TRBJ1-3 | few | NA | TRBV3-1/TRBV3-2
TGTGCCAGCAGCTTAGGAAGCGGGGGAACCTACGAGCAGTACTTC | CASSLGSGGTYEQYF | TRBJ2-7 | NA | TRBD2 | TRBV11-2
TGTGCCAGCAGTCCCCGGACTGGGGACTATGGCTACACCTTC | CASSPRTGDYGYTF | TRBJ1-2 | NA | NA | TRBV27
TGTGCCTGGGTTGGGGCGCCCTACAATGAGCAGTTCTTC | CAWVGAPYNEQFF | TRBJ2-1 | NA | NA | TRBV6-5
TGTGCCAGCAGTGAGCGGGGGGCCACAGATACGCAGTATTTT | CASSERGATDTQYF | TRBJ2-3 | once | TRBD2 | TRBV6-4
TGTGCCAGCAGTGCAACAGGGGGCGGAGAGCAGTACTTC | CASSATGGGEQYF | TRBJ2-7 | NA | TRBD1 | TRBV12-3/TRBV12-4
TGTGCCAGCAGCGGGAGGAGGGGTTCTAGCTCCTACGAGCAGTACTTC | CASSGRRGSSSYEQYF | TRBJ2-7 | NA | TRBD2 | TRBV6-2/TRBV6-3
TGTGCCAGCAGCCCCGGCGGGGGGTTGCGCTACGAGCAGTACTTC | CASSPGGGLRYEQYF | TRBJ2-7 | NA | TRBD2 | TRBV7-2
TGTGCCAGCAGCTCGACAGGGGGAGACTACGAGCAGTACTTC | CASSSTGGDYEQYF | TRBJ2-7 | NA | TRBD1 | TRBV5-5
TGCGCCAGCAGCCAGAACACTCAAGAGACCCAGTACTTC | CASSQNTQETQYF | TRBJ2-5 | NA | NA | TRBV4-3
TGTGCCAGCAGCCGGGGACAGGGGGCAATGAACACTGAAGCTTTCTTT | CASSRGQGAMNTEAFF | TRBJ1-1 | NA | TRBD1 | TRBV5-4
TGTGCCAGCAGCTACAACGGGGCGCAGGACACCGGGGAGCTGTTTTTT | CASSYNGAQDTGELFF | TRBJ2-2 | NA | NA | TRBV7-3
TGCGCCAGCAGCTTGTCTGGGGGGATGAACTATGGCTACACCTTC | CASSLSGGMNYGYTF | TRBJ1-2 | few | NA | TRBV5-1
TGTGCCAGCTCACCAGGTGGGGGAGCAGAGACCCAGTACTTC | CASSPGGGAETQYF | TRBJ2-5 | NA | NA | TRBV18
TGTGCCAGCAGCCAAGGGGGGACGCAGTATTTT | CASSQGGTQYF | TRBJ2-3 | once | NA | TRBV14
TGTGCTAGTGGTCTAAACCAAGAGACCCAGTACTTC | CASGLNQETQYF | TRBJ2-5 | few | NA | TRBV12-5
TGTGCCAGCAGTGAAGCCAGGGGGCTATTCCCTCCTGAAGCTTTCTTT | CASSEARGLFPPEAFF | TRBJ1-1 | NA | TRBD1 | TRBV2
TGTGCCATCAGTGAAGTGAGTGGCCAAGAGACCCAGTACTTC | CAISEVSGQETQYF | TRBJ2-5 | NA | NA | TRBV10-3
TGTGCCAGCAGCTTAGCGAGATTAGGAAACACCATATATTTT | CASSLARLGNTIYF | TRBJ1-3 | few | NA | TRBV7-2
TGTGCCAGCAGCAAACGGACAGAAGAGACCCAGTACTTC | CASSKRTEETQYF | TRBJ2-5 | NA | NA | TRBV21-1
TGTGCCAGCAGTTACTCCCGCGGGGGGCGGAACACTGAAGCTTTCTTT | CASSYSRGGRNTEAFF | TRBJ1-1 | NA | NA | TRBV6-5
TGTGCCAGCAGCTTAAGTACGGCGGGGGCTGCCTACAATGAGCAGTTCTTC | CASSLSTAGAAYNEQFF | TRBJ2-1 | NA | NA | TRBV7-3
TGTGCCAGCAGCTCACTTGGGACAGGGAGCAATCAGCCCCAGCATTTT | CASSSLGTGSNQPQHF | TRBJ1-5 | NA | TRBD1 | TRBV7-9
TGTGCCAGCAGTAAACAGGGAGAGTATGGCTACACCTTC | CASSKQGEYGYTF | TRBJ1-2 | NA | NA | TRBV6-5
TGTGCCAGCAGCTTCTCCCGATTCTCTGGAAACACCATATATTTT | CASSFSRFSGNTIYF | TRBJ1-3 | NA | NA | TRBV7-2
TGTGCCTGGAGTGTACGAGGTACCGGGACAGGGTCCCGCCAGCCCCAGCATTTT | CAWSVRGTGTGSRQPQHF | TRBJ1-5 | NA | TRBD1 | TRBV30
TGTGCCAGCAGTCGGCCTAGCGTGGGTGAGCAGTTCTTC | CASSRPSVGEQFF | TRBJ2-1 | NA | NA | TRBV5-6
TGTGCCAGCAGTCTAAAGGCCGCGGAGTGGACTGAAGCTTTCTTT | CASSLKAAEWTEAFF | TRBJ1-1 | NA | NA | TRBV27
TGCGCCAGCAGCCCCCAGTGGCATAGCAATCAGCCCCAGCATTTT | CASSPQWHSNQPQHF | TRBJ1-5 | NA | NA | TRBV4-3
TGTGCCAGTAGTATAGATCCCGGACAGGGTGGGACCCAGTACTTC | CASSIDPGQGGTQYF | TRBJ2-5 | NA | TRBD1 | TRBV19
TGTGCCAGTACAGGGCTCACCGGGGAGCTGTTTTTT | CASTGLTGELFF | TRBJ2-2 | NA | NA | TRBV6-5
TGTGCCAGTAGTCCAGGGCGCTATGGCTACACCTTC | CASSPGRYGYTF | TRBJ1-2 | NA | NA | TRBV19
TGTGCCAGCAGTTGGTCAGCAGAAGTAATGGGAGGTGGCTACACCTTC | CASSWSAEVMGGGYTF | TRBJ1-2 | NA | NA | TRBV7-9
TGTGCCAGCAGAGGGCCGGGGGACTATGGCTACACCTTC | CASRGPGDYGYTF | TRBJ1-2 | once | NA | TRBV6-5